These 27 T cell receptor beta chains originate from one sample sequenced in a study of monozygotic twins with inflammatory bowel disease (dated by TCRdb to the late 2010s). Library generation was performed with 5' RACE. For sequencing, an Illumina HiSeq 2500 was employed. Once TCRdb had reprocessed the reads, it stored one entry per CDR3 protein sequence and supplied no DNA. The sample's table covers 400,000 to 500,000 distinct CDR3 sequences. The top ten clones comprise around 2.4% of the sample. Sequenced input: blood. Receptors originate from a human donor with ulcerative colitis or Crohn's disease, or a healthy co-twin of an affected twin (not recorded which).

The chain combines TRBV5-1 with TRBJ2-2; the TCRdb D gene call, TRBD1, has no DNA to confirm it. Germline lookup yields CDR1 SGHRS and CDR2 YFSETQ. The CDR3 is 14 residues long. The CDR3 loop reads CASSPDGGPGELFF.

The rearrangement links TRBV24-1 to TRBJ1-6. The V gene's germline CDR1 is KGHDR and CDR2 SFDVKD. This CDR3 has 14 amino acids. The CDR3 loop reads CATSDTNLNSPLHF.

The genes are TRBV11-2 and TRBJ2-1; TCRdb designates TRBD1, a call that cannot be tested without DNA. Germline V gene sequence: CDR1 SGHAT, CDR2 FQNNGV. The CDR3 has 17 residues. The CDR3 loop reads CASTPLDGGRAYNEQFF. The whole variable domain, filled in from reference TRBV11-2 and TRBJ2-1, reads EAGVAQSPRYKIIEKRQSVAFWCNPISGHATLYWYQQILGQGPKLLIQFQNNGVVDDSQLPKDRFSAERLKGVDSTLKIQPAKLEDSAVYLCASTPLDGGRAYNEQFFGPGTRLTVL.

The CDR3 here is CASSPPGQGFYEQYF. This chain links TRBV18 with TRBJ2-7; TCRdb picks TRBD1, but there is no DNA to check that call. Germline V gives CDR1 KGHSH, CDR2 LQKENI. The CDR3 has 15 residues.

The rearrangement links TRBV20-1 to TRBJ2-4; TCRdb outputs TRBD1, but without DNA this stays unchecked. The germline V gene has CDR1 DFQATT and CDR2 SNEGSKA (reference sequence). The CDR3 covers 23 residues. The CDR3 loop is CSARDRDRVGLPQPPIAKNIQYF.

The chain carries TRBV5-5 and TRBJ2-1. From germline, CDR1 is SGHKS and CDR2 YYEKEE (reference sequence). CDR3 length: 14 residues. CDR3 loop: CASSLGVVRNEQFF.

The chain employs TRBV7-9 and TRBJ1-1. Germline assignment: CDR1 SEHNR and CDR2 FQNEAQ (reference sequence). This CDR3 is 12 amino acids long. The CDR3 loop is CASSSRVGEAFF.

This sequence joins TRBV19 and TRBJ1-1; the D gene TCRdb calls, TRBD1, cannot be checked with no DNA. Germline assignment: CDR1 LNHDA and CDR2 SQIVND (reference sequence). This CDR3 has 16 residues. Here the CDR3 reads CASSTGTGWLNTEAFF.

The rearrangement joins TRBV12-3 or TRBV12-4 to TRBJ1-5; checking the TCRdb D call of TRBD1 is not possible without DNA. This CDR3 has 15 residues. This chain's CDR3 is CASSLGQGMNQPQHF.

The CDR3: CSARTTSYEQYF. The gene calls are TRBV20-1 and TRBJ2-7; checking the TCRdb D call of TRBD2 is not possible without DNA. The CDR3 loop spans 12 amino acids. CDR1 and CDR2 from the germline V gene are DFQATT and SNEGSKA (reference sequence).

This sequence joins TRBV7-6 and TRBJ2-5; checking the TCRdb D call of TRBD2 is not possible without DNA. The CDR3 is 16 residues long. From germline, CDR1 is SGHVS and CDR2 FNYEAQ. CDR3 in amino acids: CASSLRGTSVWETQYF.

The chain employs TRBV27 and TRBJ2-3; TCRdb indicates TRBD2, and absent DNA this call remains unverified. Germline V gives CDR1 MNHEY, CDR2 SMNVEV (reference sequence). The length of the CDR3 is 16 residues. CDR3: CASTASGGEVLDTQYF.

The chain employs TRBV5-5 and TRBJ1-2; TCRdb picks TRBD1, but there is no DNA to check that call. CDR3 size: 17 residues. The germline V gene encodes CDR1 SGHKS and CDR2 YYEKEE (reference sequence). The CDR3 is CASSLPHDREPTSGYTF. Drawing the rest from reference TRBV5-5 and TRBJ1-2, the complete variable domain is DAGVTQSPTHLIKTRGQQVTLRCSPISGHKSVSWYQQVLGQGPQFIFQYYEKEERGRGNFPDRFSARQFPNYSSELNVNALLLGDSALYLCASSLPHDREPTSGYTFGSGTRLTVV.

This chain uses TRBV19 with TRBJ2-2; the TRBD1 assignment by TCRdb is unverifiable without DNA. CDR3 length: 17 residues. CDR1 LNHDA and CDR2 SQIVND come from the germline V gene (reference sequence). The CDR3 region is CASSRGQGVMNTGELFF. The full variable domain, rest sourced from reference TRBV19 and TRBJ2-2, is DGGITQSPKYLFRKEGQNVTLSCEQNLNHDAMYWYRQDPGQGLRLIYYSQIVNDFQKGDIAEGYSVSREKKESFPLTVTSAQKNPTAFYLCASSRGQGVMNTGELFFGEGSRLTVL.

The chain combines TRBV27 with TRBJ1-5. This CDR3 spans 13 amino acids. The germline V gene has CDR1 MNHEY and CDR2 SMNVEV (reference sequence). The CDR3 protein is CASSLALYQPQHF.

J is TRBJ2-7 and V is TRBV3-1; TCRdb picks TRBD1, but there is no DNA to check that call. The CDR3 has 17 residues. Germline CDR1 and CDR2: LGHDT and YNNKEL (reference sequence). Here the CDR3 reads CASSARDGSPSSYEQYF.

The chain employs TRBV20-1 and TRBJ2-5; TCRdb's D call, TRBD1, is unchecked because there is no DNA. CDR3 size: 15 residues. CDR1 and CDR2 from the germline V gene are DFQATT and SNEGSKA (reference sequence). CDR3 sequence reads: CSASVGTGGQETQYF.

The CDR3 protein is CASSQKVGQTNTGELFF. The V gene is TRBV18, the J gene TRBJ2-2; the D call from TCRdb, TRBD1, cannot be confirmed without DNA. The CDR3 contains 17 residues. CDR1 and CDR2 (germline): KGHSH, LQKENI.

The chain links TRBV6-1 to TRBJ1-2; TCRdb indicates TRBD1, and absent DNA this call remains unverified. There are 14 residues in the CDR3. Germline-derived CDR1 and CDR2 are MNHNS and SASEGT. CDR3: CASSSGTGEYGYTF.

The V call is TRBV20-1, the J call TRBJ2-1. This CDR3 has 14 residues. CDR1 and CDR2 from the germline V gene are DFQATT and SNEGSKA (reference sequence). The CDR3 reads CSAKQMISYNEQFF.

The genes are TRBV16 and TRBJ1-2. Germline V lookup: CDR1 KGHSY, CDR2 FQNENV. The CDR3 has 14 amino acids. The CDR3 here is CASTPSYGNYGYTF.

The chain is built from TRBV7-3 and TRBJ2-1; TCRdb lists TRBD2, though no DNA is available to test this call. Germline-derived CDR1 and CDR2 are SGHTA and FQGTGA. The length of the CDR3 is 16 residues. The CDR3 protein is CASSMSTSGRASGQFF.

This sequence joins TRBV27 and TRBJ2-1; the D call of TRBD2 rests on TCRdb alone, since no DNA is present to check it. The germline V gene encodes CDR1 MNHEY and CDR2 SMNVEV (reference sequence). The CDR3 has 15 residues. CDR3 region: CASSLYLAEYNEQFF.

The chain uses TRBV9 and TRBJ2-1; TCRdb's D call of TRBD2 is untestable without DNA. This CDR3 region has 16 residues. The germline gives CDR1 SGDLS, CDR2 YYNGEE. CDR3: CASRGPLMSSYNEQFF.

The CDR3 here is CASLAGGPGNEQFF. The chain is built from TRBV6-1 and TRBJ2-1; TCRdb outputs TRBD2, but without DNA this stays unchecked. The CDR3 runs 14 residues. Germline V gives CDR1 MNHNS, CDR2 SASEGT.

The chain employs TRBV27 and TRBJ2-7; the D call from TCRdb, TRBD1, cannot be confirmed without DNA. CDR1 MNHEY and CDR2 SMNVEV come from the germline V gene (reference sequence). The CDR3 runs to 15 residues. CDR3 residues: CASSSIWDRGYEQYF.

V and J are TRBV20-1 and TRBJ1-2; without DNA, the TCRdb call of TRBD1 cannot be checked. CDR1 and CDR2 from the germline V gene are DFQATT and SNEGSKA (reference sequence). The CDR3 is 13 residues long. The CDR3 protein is CSARQGTNYGYTF.